This T cell receptor (beta chain) was identified in a study of blood T cell repertoires in COVID-19. Whole-study context: COVID-19 samples collected from the United States, Italy and Spain covered acute and convalescent phases. PBMCs, B-cell-depleted T cells, or T cells provided the cDNA or gDNA that made up the material.

V was shortened by 5 bases and J by 4 bases, with 14 bases between the two germline ends. CDR3 length equals 14 residues. Germline loops: CDR1 MNHEY, CDR2 SVGAGI. Original processing methods: By means of reference gene primer amplification, nucleated cell counts were estimated. TCRdb's copy holds only in-frame clones and misses some; the assay was immunoSEQ multiplex PCR. D and trimming were read from the DNA, whereas the V and J calls and clone size are those reported in that table. The sample records over 300,000 clones, around 90% being singletons. What was sequenced was peripheral blood. This rearrangement joins TRBV6-5 to TRBJ1-2; maybe TRBD1 (5 bases). The sequence was collected from a man in his late teens or twenties who had recovered from COVID-19. CDR3 sequence (DNA): TGTGCCAGCAGTCCCGCGGGGGTGGGCTATGGCTACACCTTC. The encoded protein is CASSPAGVGYGYTF.